The rows below give T cell receptor beta chains drawn from one sample of a study of T cell responses to AZD1222 COVID-19 vaccine. The repertoire was sequenced with immunoSEQ multiplex PCR; TCRdb's copy has only in-frame clones and lacks some. The repertoire holds roughly 180,000 clones, with more than 85% as singletons. This material consisted of peripheral blood, taken 28 days after the second AZD1222 dose. These receptor sequences come from an adult who received the AZD1222 COVID-19 vaccine. Both conserved end residues are trimmed from each CDR3. D genes are given only for firm matches.

>NA|12|TRBV7-2|TRBJ1-2
ASTNRATAYGYT
>NA|11|TRBV5-6|TRBJ2-5
ASSRLIRETQY
>TRBD1|12|TRBV2|TRBJ2-1
ASSDDRDHNEQF
>NA|12|TRBV15|TRBJ1-2
ATSREGQSYGYT
>NA|10|TRBV30|TRBJ2-7
AWNLVSYEQY
>TRBD2|15|TRBV6-2/TRBV6-3|TRBJ2-1
ASSRAGTRGAYNEQF
>NA|14|TRBV11-2|TRBJ1-5
ASSLSGRGGNQPQH
>NA|13|TRBV6-5|TRBJ1-2
ASSYLGRGGEGYT
>TRBD1|12|TRBV5-4|TRBJ1-4
ASSLDRGLEKLF
>NA|12|TRBV27|TRBJ1-2
ASSLVAGDYGYT